The 26 T cell receptor beta chains presented below share a single source sample, sequenced in a study of blood T cell repertoires in COVID-19. The protocol was immunoSEQ multiplex PCR, while the TCRdb copy is restricted to in-frame clones and leaves out a portion. The sample has about 140,000 clones, roughly 80% seen once. The specimen was peripheral blood. The origin of the receptors is a human donor in a cohort sampled during active COVID-19.

This clone showed up just a few times. This rearrangement joins TRBV13 to TRBJ1-2; 10 bases are shared with TRBD1. The CDR3 spans 17 residues. Germline V CDR1 and CDR2: PRHDT, FYEKMQ (reference sequence). V lost 5 bases, J lost 5 bases, and 14 bases stayed unmatched. The CDR3 is CASSLDRQGAQGYGYTF. The CDR3 coding sequence is TGTGCCAGCAGCCTCGACCGACAGGGGGCGCAGGGTTATGGCTACACCTTC.

As DNA, the CDR3 is TGTGCCAGCAGTTTAATGTGGCGGACAGATGTCTCCTACGAGCAGTACTTC. Its translation: CASSLMWRTDVSYEQYF. V gene TRBV28 combines with J gene TRBJ2-7, with TRBD1 as a possible D gene (6 bases). Germline V gene data show CDR1 as MDHEN and CDR2 as SYDVKM. There are 17 residues in the CDR3. Trimming stripped 2 bases from V and 0 bases from J, with 17 bases between.

The chain uses TRBV9 and TRBJ2-1; D perhaps matches TRBD1 (6 bases). The CDR3 extends over 16 amino acids. Trimming took off 3 bases at V and 7 bases at J, with 20 bases between the two ends. Germline V gives CDR1 SGDLS, CDR2 YYNGEE. CDR3 in DNA: TGTGCCAGCAGCGCCACAGGGAACCAAAAAGGTAATGAGCAGTTCTTC. It yields the protein CASSATGNQKGNEQFF.

This rearrangement joins TRBV18 to TRBJ2-7; TRBD1 aligns across 9 bases. V gave up 6 bases and J gave up 5 bases; unmatched junction bases: 17. CDR3 length equals 17 residues. Germline V lookup: CDR1 KGHSH, CDR2 LQKENI. CDR3 in amino acids: CASSSLPRTGEFHEQYF. The CDR3 DNA sequence: TGTGCCAGCTCCTCACTCCCTCGGACAGGGGAGTTCCACGAGCAGTACTTC.

The chain recombines TRBV5-5 with TRBJ1-3; TRBD1 aligns across 7 bases. In germline, CDR1 is SGHKS, CDR2 YYEKEE (reference sequence). V was clipped by 4 bases and J by 0 bases; unmatched bases: 7. The CDR3 runs 16 residues. Written as DNA, the CDR3 is TGTGCCAGCAGCCTGGGGGGGACAGCCTCTGGAAACACCATATATTTT. As protein: CASSLGGTASGNTIYF.

This chain joins TRBV6-5 and TRBJ1-6, with 7 bases aligning to TRBD1. V trimming: 5 bases; J trimming: 6 bases; junction bases outside the gene matches: 7. The germline V gene has CDR1 MNHEY and CDR2 SVGAGI. The CDR3 covers 15 residues. The CDR3 DNA reads TGTGCCAGCAGTCCTAGGGGGCCCGGTAATTCACCCCTCCACTTT. Translating gives CASSPRGPGNSPLHF.

This chain links TRBV7-9 with TRBJ1-1; TRBD1 might be the D (5 bases). V lost 3 bases and J 5 bases, leaving 7 bases between the germline ends. Germline V gene data show CDR1 as SEHNR and CDR2 as FQNEAQ (reference sequence). The CDR3 is 12 residues long. In DNA form, the CDR3 reads TGTGCCAGCAGCTTCTCAGGGACTGAAGCTTTCTTT. It encodes CASSFSGTEAFF. Drawing the rest from reference TRBV7-9 and TRBJ1-1, the complete variable domain is DTGVSQNPRHKITKRGQNVTFRCDPISEHNRLYWYRQTLGQGPEFLTYFQNEAQLEKSRLLSDRFSAERPKGSFSTLEIQRTEQGDSAMYLCASSFSGTEAFFGQGTRLTVV.

This clone was counted a single time. V usage is TRBV19 and J usage is TRBJ1-2; 7 bases match TRBD1. CDR3 length equals 16 residues. The germline CDR1 and CDR2 sequences are LNHDA and SQIVND (reference sequence). The V segment lost 6 bases and the J segment 5 bases; nucleotides outside the gene matches: 15. The CDR3 coding sequence is TGTGCCAGTAGGAGCCGGGACAGCGGTTCCCGTTATGGCTACACCTTC. This translates into CASRSRDSGSRYGYTF.

The chain has TRBV6-5 and TRBJ2-2; tentatively, D is TRBD2 (6 bases). Germline-derived CDR1 and CDR2 are MNHEY and SVGAGI. Trimming left V 6 bases short and J 4 bases short, with 9 bases between. CDR3 length: 13 residues. The CDR3 here is CASRRGLTGELFF. The DNA for the CDR3 is TGTGCCAGCAGAAGGGGACTCACCGGGGAGCTGTTTTTT.

This clone was seen a single time. This sequence joins TRBV6-4 and TRBJ1-1, with a possible D match to TRBD1 (6 bases). Trimming took off 5 bases at V and 4 bases at J, with 17 bases between the two ends. The CDR3 covers 15 residues. Germline assignment: CDR1 MRHNA and CDR2 SNTAGT. This CDR3 is CASSRIQGSSTEAFF. CDR3 in DNA: TGTGCCAGCAGTCGAATACAGGGTTCGAGCACTGAAGCTTTCTTT.

The rearrangement joins TRBV3-1 (or the pseudogene TRBV3-2) to TRBJ2-2, with 11 bases identical to TRBD1. CDR1 is LGHDT and CDR2 is YNNKEL in the germline V gene (reference sequence). The CDR3 totals 18 residues. V was clipped by 3 bases and J by 5 bases; unmatched bases: 11. CDR3 region: CASSHRRTGGAGTGELFF. The CDR3 bases are TGTGCCAGCAGCCACCGAAGGACAGGGGGCGCGGGTACCGGGGAGCTGTTTTTT.

The chain combines TRBV29-1 with TRBJ1-5; possible D gene TRBD1, 6 bases. The CDR3 has 16 residues. Per germline, CDR1 SQVTM and CDR2 ANQGSEA. Trimming left V 6 bases short and J 2 bases short, with 20 bases between. The CDR3 protein is CSVGMMGARGNQPQHF. The DNA for the CDR3 is TGCAGCGTGGGGATGATGGGGGCGCGTGGCAATCAGCCCCAGCATTTT.

V and J are TRBV19 and TRBJ1-1; 7 bases are a match to TRBD1. Per germline, CDR1 LNHDA and CDR2 SQIVND (reference sequence). The CDR3 consists of 16 residues. J was trimmed by 0 bases and V by 10 bases; bases with no gene match: 14. The CDR3 DNA reads as TGTGCCATCGAACCGGGACAGCTATTCATGAACACTGAAGCTTTCTTT. Residues: CAIEPGQLFMNTEAFF.

This clone appeared a few times. The chain has TRBV5-1 and TRBJ2-1, with 9 positions matching TRBD1. V dropped 4 bases and J dropped 4; count of bases not matched to a gene: 12. CDR1 SGHRS and CDR2 YFSETQ come from the germline V gene. This CDR3 has 17 amino acids. CDR3 DNA sequence: TGCGCCAGCAGCCAAAAACCCCCGGGACAGGGTTACAATGAGCAGTTCTTC. It codes for CASSQKPPGQGYNEQFF.

V usage is TRBV3-1 (or the pseudogene TRBV3-2) and J usage is TRBJ1-1; the D gene is possibly TRBD1 (5 bases). The CDR3 loop spans 15 amino acids. The V gene's germline CDR1 is LGHDT and CDR2 YNNKEL (reference sequence). V was pared by 0 bases and J by 1 base, with 9 bases between. CDR3 coding DNA: TGTGCCAGCAGCCAAGATGCCAGGGCGAACACTGAAGCTTTCTTT. Protein: CASSQDARANTEAFF.

This clone was counted a single time. The chain uses TRBV7-2 and TRBJ2-7; D remains ambiguous. The CDR3 runs 12 residues. V gave up 5 bases and J gave up 2 bases, with 7 bases separating them. Germline CDR1 SGHTA, CDR2 FQGNSA. The CDR3 sequence: CASSPSTYEQYF. CDR3 bases: TGTGCCAGCAGCCCGAGCACCTACGAGCAGTACTTC.

This clone appeared a single time. The chain couples TRBV9 to TRBJ1-4, with 7 bases lining up with TRBD1. The CDR3 spans 16 residues. Germline assignment: CDR1 SGDLS and CDR2 YYNGEE. With V trimmed by 0 bases and J by 7 bases, 9 bases remained unmatched. The CDR3 region is CASSVGLGQLFEKLFF. The CDR3, as DNA: TGTGCCAGCAGCGTAGGTCTGGGACAGTTGTTTGAAAAACTGTTTTTT.

This clone was seen a few times. This chain's CDR3 is CASSRNRGFVGETQYF. The CDR3 DNA is TGTGCCAGCAGTAGGAACAGGGGTTTCGTGGGGGAGACCCAGTACTTC. The chain uses TRBV6-2 or TRBV6-3 and TRBJ2-5; TRBD1 aligns across 7 bases. V lost 5 bases and J lost 5; bases outside the gene matches: 14. The CDR3 is 16 residues long. Looked up from germline, CDR1 is MNHEY and CDR2 is SVGEGT.

The chain employs TRBV18 and TRBJ1-1; D perhaps matches TRBD1 (5 bases). Germline V gives CDR1 KGHSH, CDR2 LQKENI. V dropped 2 bases and J dropped 0 bases, with 13 bases sitting between them. This CDR3 has 16 amino acids. The CDR3 sequence: CASSPRKGLMNTEAFF. In DNA, the CDR3 is TGTGCCAGCTCACCAAGGAAGGGGCTCATGAACACTGAAGCTTTCTTT.

The chain recombines TRBV15 with TRBJ2-4, with 8 nucleotides matching TRBD1. The V gene end was trimmed by 0 bases and the J gene end by 6 bases; junction bases not matched to a gene: 4. Germline lookup yields CDR1 LNHNV and CDR2 YYDKDF (reference sequence). The length of the CDR3 is 15 residues. The CDR3 region has the DNA TGTGCCACCAGCAGAGATTCAGGGGGCGGAAACATTCAGTACTTC. Translating it yields CATSRDSGGGNIQYF.

CDR3 in DNA: TGTGCCAGCAGCTTCGGACTTCGCGGGGGGGCTGTCGAGACCCAGTACTTC. Translation gives CASSFGLRGGAVETQYF. The gene calls are TRBV11-2 and TRBJ2-5, with 9 bases identical to TRBD2. The CDR3 consists of 17 residues. Germline values: CDR1 SGHAT, CDR2 FQNNGV. Unmatched junction bases numbered 13, after V lost 3 bases and J lost 5 bases.

This clone appeared a few times. The chain joins TRBV19 to TRBJ1-5; 9 bases match TRBD1. This CDR3 is 17 amino acids long. CDR1 is LNHDA, CDR2 SQIVND, per germline (reference sequence). J lost 0 bases, V lost 8 bases, and 11 bases had no gene match. In DNA, the CDR3 is TGTGCCAGTGACCCGGGACAGGGCATCGATAGCAATCAGCCCCAGCATTTT. Its protein is CASDPGQGIDSNQPQHF.

This chain connects TRBV11-2 to TRBJ2-3; D is uncertain. Germline lookup yields CDR1 SGHAT and CDR2 FQNNGV. The CDR3 covers 15 residues. V was trimmed by 0 bases and J by 0 bases, leaving 7 bases between them. In DNA, the CDR3 is TGTGCCAGCAGCTTAGAGTCGTCTAGCACAGATACGCAGTATTTT. Translation: CASSLESSSTDTQYF.

V and J are TRBV19 and TRBJ1-4, with 7 bases aligning to TRBD1. The CDR3 totals 18 residues. Germline trimming cut 5 bases from V and 2 bases from J; bases unmatched to any gene: 14. CDR1 and CDR2 from the germline V gene are LNHDA and SQIVND (reference sequence). The CDR3 sequence: CASSPRTGRSDTNEKLFF. CDR3 DNA sequence: TGTGCCAGTAGTCCACGGACAGGCCGATCGGATACTAATGAAAAACTGTTTTTT.

The CDR3 spells CASSLVGAPLYEQYF. In DNA, the CDR3 is TGCGCCAGCAGCTTGGTGGGGGCCCCCCTTTACGAGCAGTACTTC. The rearrangement links TRBV5-1 to TRBJ2-7, with D tentatively TRBD1 (6 bases). Trimming cost V 0 bases and J 4 bases, with 14 bases left between them. The CDR3 length is 15 residues. Germline CDR1 is SGHRS and CDR2 is YFSETQ.

The chain is built from TRBV6-1 and TRBJ1-5, with 10 positions matching TRBD1. The length of the CDR3 is 18 residues. The J segment lost 0 bases and the V segment lost 1 base, leaving 6 bases of the junction unmatched. CDR1 MNHNS and CDR2 SASEGT come from the germline V gene. This chain's CDR3 is CASSEGVDRGLSNQPQHF. The CDR3 DNA sequence: TGTGCCAGCAGTGAAGGGGTCGACAGGGGGCTTAGCAATCAGCCCCAGCATTTT.